Listed here are 2 T cell receptor beta chains from one sample, sequenced in a study. MiXCR was run by TCRdb on the RT-PCR reads, yielding one entry per CDR3 protein. The sample includes about 680,000 distinct CDR3 sequences, 14% seen only once; the top ten take 3% to 4.5%. Sequenced material: memory CD4+ T cells from blood. Source of these receptors: a female donor in good health, serving as a healthy control.

This clonotype was observed many times. The rearrangement uses TRBV20-1 and TRBJ1-5; D might be TRBD1 (6 bases). This CDR3 region has 12 residues. V shed 2 bases and J shed 9 bases, with 11 bases lying between them. Germline V gene data show CDR1 as DFQATT and CDR2 as SNEGSKA (reference sequence). The CDR3 is CSARHRDGPQHF. As DNA, the CDR3 is TGCAGTGCTAGACACAGGGATGGGCCCCAGCATTTT.

The gene calls are TRBV2 and TRBJ2-1; no reliable D call. The CDR3 is 12 residues long. The germline V and J ends were trimmed by 8 bases and 1 base, with 6 bases remaining between them. The germline gives CDR1 SNHLY, CDR2 FYNNEI. DNA of the CDR3: TGTGCCAGCCACAATTCCTACAATGAGCAGTTCTTC. Protein product: CASHNSYNEQFF. Looking up the rest from reference TRBV2 and TRBJ2-1 gives the full variable domain: EPEVTQTPSHQVTQMGQEVILRCVPISNHLYFYWYRQILGQKVEFLVSFYNNEISEKSEIFDDQFSVERPDGSNFTLKIRSTKLEDSAMYFCASHNSYNEQFFGPGTRLTVL.